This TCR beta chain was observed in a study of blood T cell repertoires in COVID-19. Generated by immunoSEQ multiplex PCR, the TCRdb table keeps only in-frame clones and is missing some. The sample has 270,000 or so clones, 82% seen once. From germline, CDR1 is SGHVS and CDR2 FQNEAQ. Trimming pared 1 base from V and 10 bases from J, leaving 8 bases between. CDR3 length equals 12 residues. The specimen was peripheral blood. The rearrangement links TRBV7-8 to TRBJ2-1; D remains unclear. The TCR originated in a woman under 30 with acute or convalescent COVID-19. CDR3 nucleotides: TGTGCCAGCAGCTTAGAGCGCCTCGAGCAGTTCTTC. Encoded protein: CASSLERLEQFF. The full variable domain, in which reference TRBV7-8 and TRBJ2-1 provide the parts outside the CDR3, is GAGVSQSPRYKVAKRGQDVALRCDPISGHVSLFWYQQALGQGPEFLTYFQNEAQLDKSGLPSDRFFAERPEGSVSTLKIQRTQQEDSAVYLCASSLERLEQFFGPGTRLTVL.